Each of the 21 T cell receptor beta chains below was sequenced from the same sample in a study of T cell repertoires in cytomegalovirus infection. Each CDR3 protein gets one entry after TCRdb re-called the reads with MiXCR. The sample carries hundreds of thousands of distinct CDR3 sequences, 20% to 25% recorded once. Input material: CD8+ T cells from PBMCs. The receptors here all came from a human donor in good health (CMV status not recorded). Some clones in this sample may be carry-over from other donors' samples.

In its sample, this clonotype was seen a few times. The J gene is TRBJ1-5, the V gene TRBV28, with D unresolved. V lost 1 base and J lost 2, with 9 bases in between. Germline V gives CDR1 MDHEN, CDR2 SYDVKM. The CDR3 is 15 amino acids. This CDR3 is CASSLLGQGNQPQHF. CDR3 coding DNA: TGTGCCAGCAGTTTATTGGGCCAAGGCAATCAGCCCCAGCATTTT.

This clonotype was picked up a small number of times. This chain links TRBV29-1 with TRBJ1-1, with D possibly matching TRBD1 (5 bases). CDR3 length: 17 residues. Between the trimmed V and J ends, which lost 2 bases and 2 bases, there was a span of 21 bases. The germline CDR1 and CDR2 sequences are SQVTM and ANQGSEA. The CDR3 DNA reads TGCAGCGTTGAAAGCCAGGGTTCCATAGGGATAAACACTGAAGCTTTCTTT. This sequence encodes CSVESQGSIGINTEAFF. The variable domain in full, with the rest retrieved from reference TRBV29-1 and TRBJ1-1, is SAVISQKPSRDICQRGTSLTIQCQVDSQVTMMFWYRQQPGQSLTLIATANQGSEATYESGFVIDKFPISRPNLTFSTLTVSNMSPEDSSIYLCSVESQGSIGINTEAFFGQGTRLTVV.

At least ten counts were recorded for this clonotype. This chain connects TRBV7-6 to TRBJ2-1; weak D call: TRBD2 (6 bases). This CDR3 has 15 amino acids. Trimming removed 5 bases at V and 4 bases at J, with 15 bases between. Germline V gene data show CDR1 as SGHVS and CDR2 as FNYEAQ. CDR3 DNA sequence: TGTGCCAGCAGCATGGAGGGCGGGGCTTACAATGAGCAGTTCTTC. Its translation is CASSMEGGAYNEQFF.

This clonotype was seen a handful of times. The gene calls are TRBV14 and TRBJ1-1, with D perhaps matching TRBD1 (5 bases). Trimming removed 4 bases from V and 6 bases from J, with 15 bases in between. The CDR3 covers 14 residues. Germline V CDR1 and CDR2: SGHDN, FVKESK. The DNA of the CDR3 is TGTGCCAGCAGCCTCAAGAGGGGCCGTGCTGAAGCTTTCTTT. Encoded protein: CASSLKRGRAEAFF.

This CDR3 reads CATIGGSTDTQYF. CDR3 DNA sequence: TGTGCCACCATCGGCGGGAGCACAGATACGCAGTATTTT. The V and J genes are TRBV15 and TRBJ2-3; tentatively, D is TRBD2 (5 bases). Trimming left V 7 bases short and J 0 bases short, with 8 bases between. From germline, CDR1 is LNHNV and CDR2 YYDKDF (reference sequence). The CDR3 sequence is 13 residues long.

This clonotype was counted only a few times. V is TRBV5-6 and J is TRBJ2-7; D gene uncertain. CDR1 and CDR2 (germline): SGHDT, YYEEEE. The CDR3 is 12 residues long. Between the trimmed V and J ends, which lost 0 bases and 7 bases, there was a span of 8 bases. Here the CDR3 DNA reads TGTGCCAGCAGCTTGGACCCCAGGGAGCAGTACGTC. This encodes CASSLDPREQYV.

This clonotype was counted a few times. The rearrangement joins TRBV14 to TRBJ2-7, with 8 bases identical to TRBD1. CDR3 length: 17 residues. In germline, CDR1 is SGHDN, CDR2 FVKESK. Trimming cost V 5 bases and J 1 base; bases outside gene matches: 13. This CDR3 reads CASSEGPQGVGSYEQYF. The CDR3 DNA reads TGTGCCAGCAGCGAAGGGCCACAGGGGGTCGGATCCTACGAGCAGTACTTC. The whole variable domain, remainder taken from reference TRBV14 and TRBJ2-7, is EAGVTQFPSHSVIEKGQTVTLRCDPISGHDNLYWYRRVMGKEIKFLLHFVKESKQDESGMPNNRFLAERTGGTYSTLKVQPAELEDSGVYFCASSEGPQGVGSYEQYFGPGTRLTVT.

With respect to this clonotype: A much larger clone lies a single base off, so this may be a read error. V gene TRBV4-1 combines with J gene TRBJ2-3; no clear D. Germline CDR1 and CDR2: MGHRA and YSYEKL. The CDR3 has 13 residues. DNA for the CDR3: TGCGCCAGCAGCCTCCTGGCAGGAGATATGCAGTATTTT. It translates to CASSLLAGDMQYF.

The chain is built from TRBV7-8 and TRBJ1-5; D gene unclear. Trimming pared 7 bases from V and 4 bases from J, leaving 8 bases between. The V gene's germline CDR1 is SGHVS and CDR2 FQNEAQ. The CDR3 length is 12 residues. The CDR3 sequence: CASTMGNQPQHF. CDR3 DNA sequence: TGTGCCAGCACCATGGGAAATCAGCCCCAGCATTTT. The full variable domain, completed using reference TRBV7-8 and TRBJ1-5, is GAGVSQSPRYKVAKRGQDVALRCDPISGHVSLFWYQQALGQGPEFLTYFQNEAQLDKSGLPSDRFFAERPEGSVSTLKIQRTQQEDSAVYLCASTMGNQPQHFGDGTRLSIL.

The V and J genes are TRBV28 and TRBJ1-1; no clear D. The germline V gene has CDR1 MDHEN and CDR2 SYDVKM. The CDR3 sequence is 14 residues long. Trimming left V 8 bases short and J 3 bases short, with 16 bases between. The CDR3 DNA reads TGTGCCAGCGCACCACCCTCCTCGTACACTGAAGCTTTCTTT. Protein product: CASAPPSSYTEAFF.

This clonotype has a count of ten or more. The chain uses TRBV27 and TRBJ2-1; D ambiguous. CDR3 length equals 11 residues. V was trimmed by 7 bases and J by 8 bases, leaving 9 bases between them. Germline assignment: CDR1 MNHEY and CDR2 SMNVEV (reference sequence). This chain's CDR3 is CASTLYDEQFF. Written as DNA, the CDR3 is TGTGCCAGCACCTTATACGATGAGCAGTTCTTC.

The chain joins TRBV29-1 to TRBJ2-3; no reliable D call. Trimming removed 0 bases at V and 2 bases at J, with 12 bases between. Germline values: CDR1 SQVTM, CDR2 ANQGSEA. The CDR3 has 15 residues. CDR3 in DNA: TGCAGCGTTGAAGATCAGGAGACTTACACAGATACGCAGTATTTT. Residues: CSVEDQETYTDTQYF.

The V call is TRBV20-1, the J call TRBJ2-1; 8 nucleotides line up with TRBD2. This CDR3 spans 14 amino acids. J lost 7 bases, V lost 5 bases, and 10 bases had no gene match. Germline V lookup: CDR1 DFQATT, CDR2 SNEGSKA (reference sequence). CDR3 bases: TGCAGTGCTCCAAGCGGGGGCCCCGTAAATGAGCAGTTCTTC. Protein sequence: CSAPSGGPVNEQFF.

The V and J genes are TRBV27 and TRBJ2-1, with a tentative D call TRBD1 (6 bases). Germline lookup yields CDR1 MNHEY and CDR2 SMNVEV (reference sequence). CDR3 length: 12 amino acids. V was shortened by 5 bases and J by 12 bases, with 14 bases between the two germline ends. Written as DNA, the CDR3 is TGTGCCAGCAGTCCAGGGGTCTGGGGGCAGTTCTTC. It is translated as CASSPGVWGQFF.

This clonotype was detected ten times or more. The chain carries TRBV6-6 and TRBJ2-3; weak D call: TRBD2 (6 bases). Germline CDR1 reads MNHNY; CDR2 reads SVGAGI (reference sequence). V was pared by 0 bases and J by 1 base, with 11 bases between. The CDR3 loop spans 16 amino acids. In nucleotides, the CDR3 is TGTGCCAGCAGTTACTCTCCCCCGGGGGGCACAGATACGCAGTATTTT. Its translation: CASSYSPPGGTDTQYF.

Many counts were recorded for this clonotype. This chain connects TRBV12-3 or TRBV12-4 to TRBJ1-1; maybe TRBD1 (6 bases). V lost 8 bases and J lost 2, with 15 bases in between. The CDR3 is 14 residues long. This CDR3 reads CASGPTGINTEAFF. CDR3 nucleotides: TGTGCCAGCGGACCCACAGGGATTAACACTGAAGCTTTCTTT.

This clonotype was seen more than once but under ten times. The J gene is TRBJ1-2, the V gene TRBV5-5; D gene ambiguous. CDR1 SGHKS and CDR2 YYEKEE come from the germline V gene (reference sequence). V shed 0 bases and J shed 4 bases, with 10 bases lying between them. The CDR3 extends over 14 amino acids. CDR3 in amino acids: CASSLDRLFYGYTF. CDR3 in DNA: TGTGCCAGCAGCTTGGACCGCCTTTTCTATGGCTACACCTTC. The complete variable domain, with remaining parts taken from reference TRBV5-5 and TRBJ1-2, reads DAGVTQSPTHLIKTRGQQVTLRCSPISGHKSVSWYQQVLGQGPQFIFQYYEKEERGRGNFPDRFSARQFPNYSSELNVNALLLGDSALYLCASSLDRLFYGYTFGSGTRLTVV.

There are a few counts of this clonotype. This chain connects TRBV27 to TRBJ1-6; a possible D gene is TRBD1 (5 bases). V lost 9 bases and J 8 bases, leaving 17 bases between the germline ends. Germline V gene sequence: CDR1 MNHEY, CDR2 SMNVEV (reference sequence). This CDR3 contains 14 residues. CDR3 sequence: CASRPSGLDSPLHF. DNA for the CDR3: TGTGCCAGTCGGCCCTCAGGGTTGGATTCACCCCTCCACTTT.

The genes are TRBV6-1 and TRBJ2-1; the D is unclear. CDR1 MNHNS and CDR2 SASEGT come from the germline V gene. The CDR3 runs 12 residues. Trimming pared 8 bases from V and 5 bases from J, leaving 10 bases between. The CDR3, as DNA: TGTGCCAGCGTATTCATCAACAATGAGCAGTTCTTC. Translation: CASVFINNEQFF.

The V gene is TRBV4-3, the J gene TRBJ2-1, with no clear D. V lost 3 bases and J lost 1, with 7 bases in between. Per germline, CDR1 LGHNA and CDR2 YSLEER. CDR3 length equals 14 residues. In DNA, the CDR3 is TGCGCCAGCAGCCAGGGGATGTCCTACAATGAGCAGTTCTTC. This gives the protein CASSQGMSYNEQFF.

This clonotype was counted a few times. V gene TRBV20-1 combines with J gene TRBJ2-3; no reliable D call. This CDR3 is 15 amino acids long. Germline CDR1 DFQATT, CDR2 SNEGSKA (reference sequence). The germline V and J ends were trimmed by 1 base and 2 bases, with 13 bases remaining between them. Written as DNA, the CDR3 is TGCAGTGCTAGAGGGTCTAAATTGGACACAGATACGCAGTATTTT. Protein: CSARGSKLDTDTQYF.